These 6 T cell receptor beta chains share one sample of origin, sequenced in a study of control samples from healthy donors and cancer patients. The repertoire was sequenced with immunoSEQ multiplex PCR; TCRdb's copy has only in-frame clones and lacks some. Seen here are 90,000 to 150,000 clones, more than 70% observed once, and the top ten hold roughly 3.4%. The sample taken for sequencing was blood. These receptors came from a man between 40 and 49 years old in good health.

This clone has more than one count but fewer than ten. The chain carries TRBV6-1 and TRBJ1-6, with 7 bases aligning to TRBD1. The CDR3 has 15 residues. Germline V lookup: CDR1 MNHNS, CDR2 SASEGT. Trimming removed 1 base from V and 7 bases from J; junction bases left unmatched: 4. The CDR3, as DNA: TGTGCCAGCAGTGAAGGGGCAGGGGGGAATTCACCCCTCCACTTT. It is translated as CASSEGAGGNSPLHF.

The genes are TRBV27 and TRBJ2-7; TRBD1 aligns across 8 bases. The CDR3 runs to 13 residues. From germline, CDR1 is MNHEY and CDR2 SMNVEV (reference sequence). The V and J ends lost 6 bases and 7 bases, in that order; junction bases with no gene match: 8. The CDR3 region is CASRAGGSREQYF. The CDR3 coding sequence is TGTGCCAGCAGGGCAGGGGGCTCGAGAGAGCAGTACTTC.

V and J are TRBV6-5 and TRBJ1-2; D remains ambiguous. The V and J ends lost 6 bases and 4 bases respectively, with 9 bases between them. This CDR3 has 12 residues. Germline values: CDR1 MNHEY, CDR2 SVGAGI. CDR3 loop: CASSQAVYGYTF. In DNA form, the CDR3 reads TGTGCCAGCAGCCAGGCAGTCTATGGCTACACCTTC.

The rearrangement uses TRBV28 and TRBJ2-3; 9 bases match TRBD2. In germline, CDR1 is MDHEN, CDR2 SYDVKM. V lost 2 bases, J lost 6 bases, and 9 bases stayed unmatched. This CDR3 is 16 amino acids long. CDR3 amino acids: CASSLGGGGASDTQYF. The CDR3 DNA follows: TGTGCCAGCAGTTTAGGAGGCGGGGGGGCGTCGGATACGCAGTATTTT.

CDR3 in DNA: TGTGCCAGTAGTACGATCTATCCAGTCTACGAGCAGTACTTC. It translates to CASSTIYPVYEQYF. The chain couples TRBV19 to TRBJ2-7, with D unresolved. The germline CDR1 and CDR2 sequences are LNHDA and SQIVND (reference sequence). The CDR3 extends over 14 amino acids. V lost 4 bases, J lost 3 bases, and 13 bases lay in between.

This chain links TRBV29-1 with TRBJ2-3; D not resolved. Germline assignment: CDR1 SQVTM and CDR2 ANQGSEA. The CDR3 is 16 amino acids. Trimming shortened V by 5 bases and J by 0 bases, and 18 bases separated the two germline ends. The CDR3 loop is CSVFIGVLGSTDTQYF. CDR3 nucleotides: TGCAGCGTTTTCATTGGGGTGCTAGGCAGCACAGATACGCAGTATTTT.